The 29 T cell receptor beta chains presented below share a single source sample, sequenced in a study of vaccination and CD4 T cells after COVID-19. An Oncomine TCR Beta short-read assay was used to sequence the DNA from cultured CD4+ T cells. One entry per CDR3 protein, called by TCRdb with MiXCR from the PCR reads. This table holds over 7,000 distinct CDR3 sequences, 35% to 45% found once. Documented treatment: roughly 10-day PBMC culture with coronavirus spike peptide pools or control peptides (ViraFEST assay). Gathered ahead of the COVID-19 pandemic (2011-2018) were the CD4+ T cells of the unexposed donor. Antigens for these TCRs are unknown. The specimen was CD4+ T cells from blood, cultured in vitro. These receptors were collected from a human donor in good health.

This clonotype has a handful of counts. V usage is TRBV6-1 and J usage is TRBJ2-1; 8 bases fit TRBD2. J was trimmed by 8 bases and V by 4 bases; bases with no gene match: 7. This CDR3 is 14 amino acids long. Germline V gene data show CDR1 as MNHNS and CDR2 as SASEGT. The CDR3 region is CASSGRGVPDEQFF. The CDR3 coding sequence is TGTGCCAGCAGTGGGCGGGGGGTCCCCGATGAGCAGTTCTTC.

Only a few counts were recorded for this clonotype. The V call is TRBV7-2, the J call TRBJ2-1; D might be TRBD1 (6 bases). The CDR3 extends over 12 amino acids. Germline lookup yields CDR1 SGHTA and CDR2 FQGNSA. The ends were cut back, 6 bases at V and 10 bases at J, with 13 bases in the middle. The CDR3 loop is CASREITGEQFF. Here the CDR3 DNA reads TGTGCCAGCAGAGAGATCACAGGGGAGCAGTTCTTC.

This clonotype has just one count. The J gene is TRBJ2-2, the V gene TRBV20-1; D perhaps matches TRBD2 (5 bases). Trimming shortened V by 0 bases and J by 7 bases, and 12 bases separated the two germline ends. The CDR3 length is 14 residues. CDR1 DFQATT and CDR2 SNEGSKA come from the germline V gene (reference sequence). The CDR3: CSAREAQRLGELFF. CDR3 in DNA: TGCAGTGCTAGAGAGGCACAGCGGCTCGGGGAGCTGTTTTTT.

J is TRBJ2-3 and V is TRBV6-5; weak D call: TRBD2 (5 bases). Germline V gene sequence: CDR1 MNHEY, CDR2 SVGAGI. CDR3 length: 15 residues. The V end lost 0 bases, the J end lost 2 bases, and 9 bases lay between the germline ends. DNA of the CDR3: TGTGCCAGCAGTTACTCCCCGGACTTCACAGATACGCAGTATTTT. This sequence encodes CASSYSPDFTDTQYF.

This chain joins TRBV20-1 and TRBJ1-1, with D possibly matching TRBD1 (6 bases). Trimming stripped 5 bases from V and 5 bases from J, with 15 bases between. Germline V lookup: CDR1 DFQATT, CDR2 SNEGSKA (reference sequence). The CDR3 covers 13 residues. CDR3 sequence (DNA): TGCAGTGCTGCGGGCCATAGGGGGACTGAAGCTTTCTTT. Amino acids: CSAAGHRGTEAFF.

A remark on this clonotype: The junction shows a germline mismatch at one end, possibly a read error. This rearrangement joins TRBV27 to TRBJ1-2, with 7 bases identical to TRBD1. The CDR3 has 14 residues. Looked up from germline, CDR1 is MNHEY and CDR2 is SMNVEV (reference sequence). CDR3 nucleotide sequence: TGTGCCAGCAGTACCCCGAGACAGGGCTATGACTACACCTTC. Protein: CASSTPRQGYDYTF.

V is TRBV27 and J is TRBJ2-5, with D tentatively TRBD1 (5 bases). Trimming took 5 bases from V and 4 from J, leaving 14 bases between them. CDR3 length: 14 residues. CDR1 is MNHEY and CDR2 is SMNVEV in the germline V gene (reference sequence). The CDR3 is CASSVRVSGETQYF. As DNA, the CDR3 is TGTGCCAGCAGTGTCAGGGTTTCGGGAGAGACCCAGTACTTC.

The V gene is TRBV6-1, the J gene TRBJ1-2; 9 nucleotides align to TRBD1. V was pared by 6 bases and J by 10 bases, with 12 bases of the junction left unmatched. Germline CDR1 and CDR2: MNHNS and SASEGT. This CDR3 is 14 amino acids long. CDR3 amino acids: CASRSSGQGLIYTF. CDR3 nucleotides: TGTGCCAGCAGGAGCTCGGGACAGGGTCTAATCTACACCTTC.

The J gene is TRBJ1-1, the V gene TRBV7-3; TRBD1 might be the D (5 bases). The germline CDR1 and CDR2 sequences are SGHTA and FQGTGA. V was clipped by 5 bases and J by 4 bases, with 11 bases between them. This CDR3 spans 13 amino acids. The CDR3 loop is CASSAQEGTEAFF. CDR3 sequence (DNA): TGTGCCAGCAGCGCACAGGAGGGCACTGAAGCTTTCTTT.

This clonotype has more than one count but fewer than ten. This rearrangement joins TRBV24-1 to TRBJ2-2; D perhaps matches TRBD2 (5 bases). The CDR3 contains 15 residues. V was clipped by 4 bases and J by 6 bases, with 14 bases between them. Germline V gene data show CDR1 as KGHDR and CDR2 as SFDVKD. In DNA, the CDR3 is TGTGCCACCAGTGACAACTCGGGATACGCCGGGGAGCTGTTTTTT. It translates to CATSDNSGYAGELFF.

This clonotype was recorded once. The gene calls are TRBV12-3 or TRBV12-4 and TRBJ2-7, with TRBD2 matching 9 bases. This CDR3 is built from 14 residues. J gave up 4 bases and V 7 bases, and 8 bases lay outside the gene matches. The CDR3 loop reads CASTMAGGPYEQYF. The CDR3 DNA reads as TGTGCCAGCACGATGGCGGGGGGGCCTTACGAGCAGTACTTC.

This clonotype has a handful of counts. The rearrangement uses TRBV20-1 and TRBJ1-5; D call uncertain. V lost 6 bases and J lost 0, with 12 bases in between. The CDR3 is 14 amino acids. The germline gives CDR1 DFQATT, CDR2 SNEGSKA (reference sequence). CDR3 nucleotide sequence: TGCAGTGCAGAGGAGCGGCATAGCAATCAGCCCCAGCATTTT. It codes for CSAEERHSNQPQHF.

The chain carries TRBV15 and TRBJ1-4; D remains unclear. The CDR3 is made up of 15 amino acids. The V gene lost 0 bases and the J gene lost 10 bases, with 15 bases spanning the gap. CDR1 is LNHNV and CDR2 is YYDKDF in the germline V gene (reference sequence). CDR3 amino acids: CATSRDRATSPKLFF. DNA of the CDR3: TGTGCCACCAGCAGAGATCGGGCAACGTCCCCAAAACTGTTTTTT.

This sequence joins TRBV20-1 and TRBJ1-1; possibly TRBD1 for D (6 bases). Trimming took 3 bases from V and 8 from J, leaving 19 bases between them. The CDR3 spans 14 residues. In germline, CDR1 is DFQATT, CDR2 SNEGSKA (reference sequence). The CDR3 coding sequence is TGCAGTGCTAGGGATGGACAGATCCTTTGGGAAGCTTTCTTT. Its protein is CSARDGQILWEAFF.

The V and J genes are TRBV6-4 and TRBJ2-2; a possible D gene is TRBD1 (5 bases). The CDR3 consists of 14 residues. Germline loops: CDR1 MRHNA, CDR2 SNTAGT. V was pared by 3 bases and J by 3 bases, with 8 bases between. CDR3 in amino acids: CASSEGRDTGELFF. The CDR3 nucleotides read TGTGCCAGCAGTGAGGGCAGGGACACCGGGGAGCTGTTTTTT.

This chain links TRBV21-1 with TRBJ2-7. TRBV21-1 is annotated as a pseudogene. This CDR3 is built from 12 residues. CDR3 sequence (DNA): TGTGCCAGCAGCCCGTGGCAAAGCGAGCAGTACTTC. As protein: CASSPWQSEQYF.

This clonotype was picked up a small number of times. J is TRBJ1-6 and V is TRBV12-3 or TRBV12-4, with TRBD1 matching over 7 bases. The V segment lost 6 bases and the J segment 10 bases; nucleotides outside the gene matches: 3. The CDR3 totals 12 residues. The CDR3 sequence: CASSHRGSPLHF. The CDR3 nucleotides are TGTGCCAGCAGCCACAGGGGCTCACCCCTCCACTTT.

The chain carries TRBV20-1 and TRBJ1-4, with TRBD1 identical over 10 bases. Germline V gene sequence: CDR1 DFQATT, CDR2 SNEGSKA (reference sequence). The CDR3 has 15 residues. The V and J ends lost 4 bases and 7 bases, in that order; junction bases with no gene match: 9. The CDR3 sequence is CSANDRGLVPEKLFF. The CDR3 DNA sequence: TGCAGTGCTAATGACAGGGGGCTAGTGCCTGAAAAACTGTTTTTT.

V usage is TRBV6-5 and J usage is TRBJ2-2, with a weak D call TRBD1 (6 bases). Germline CDR1 reads MNHEY; CDR2 reads SVGAGI. Deletions cut 0 bases from V and 6 bases from J, with 23 bases between. This CDR3 is built from 19 residues. The CDR3: CASSYSKSGTPKEAGELFF. The CDR3 DNA reads as TGTGCCAGCAGTTACTCGAAATCCGGGACACCAAAGGAGGCCGGGGAGCTGTTTTTT.

V and J are TRBV9 and TRBJ1-1; D gene ambiguous. The CDR3 runs 14 residues. With 0 bases removed from V and 5 bases from J, the gap between germline ends came to 11 bases. From germline, CDR1 is SGDLS and CDR2 YYNGEE. CDR3 sequence: CASSVEGVRTEAFF. CDR3 DNA: TGTGCCAGCAGCGTAGAGGGCGTTAGGACTGAAGCTTTCTTT.

The chain combines TRBV2 with TRBJ1-1; D is ambiguous. Per germline, CDR1 SNHLY and CDR2 FYNNEI. V lost 4 bases and J lost 1, with 10 bases in between. The CDR3 is 14 residues long. Here the CDR3 reads CASSGTRQNTEAFF. The CDR3 nucleotides are TGTGCCAGCAGTGGAACCAGACAGAACACTGAAGCTTTCTTT. The full variable domain, its missing parts supplied by reference TRBV2 and TRBJ1-1, is EPEVTQTPSHQVTQMGQEVILRCVPISNHLYFYWYRQILGQKVEFLVSFYNNEISEKSEIFDDQFSVERPDGSNFTLKIRSTKLEDSAMYFCASSGTRQNTEAFFGQGTRLTVV.

The chain combines TRBV6-1 with TRBJ1-1, with unresolved D. V was trimmed by 1 base and J by 1 base, leaving 7 bases between them. CDR3 length equals 14 residues. The V gene's germline CDR1 is MNHNS and CDR2 SASEGT. The CDR3 here is CASSEDWTNTEAFF. The CDR3 DNA is TGTGCCAGCAGTGAAGACTGGACGAACACTGAAGCTTTCTTT.

This rearrangement joins TRBV19 to TRBJ1-1; D uncertain. V was cut by 1 base and J by 4 bases, with 7 bases left in between. The CDR3 has 13 amino acids. Per germline, CDR1 LNHDA and CDR2 SQIVND (reference sequence). CDR3 DNA: TGTGCCAGTAGTATAGCACAGATCACTGAAGCTTTCTTT. This codes for CASSIAQITEAFF.

The V call is TRBV20-1, the J call TRBJ1-1; no definite D call. This CDR3 region has 11 residues. Germline V CDR1 and CDR2: DFQATT, SNEGSKA (reference sequence). The V end lost 4 bases, the J end lost 1 base, and 4 bases lay between the germline ends. The chain's CDR3 is CSAKQNTEAFF. CDR3 nucleotides: TGCAGTGCTAAGCAGAACACTGAAGCTTTCTTT.

This clonotype was counted between two and nine times. The chain carries TRBV7-3 and TRBJ2-2; D not resolved. The CDR3 is 13 residues long. Trimming took off 5 bases at V and 6 bases at J, with 10 bases between the two ends. In germline, CDR1 is SGHTA, CDR2 FQGTGA. The CDR3 coding sequence is TGTGCCAGCAGCCCGCACTCAGCCGGGGAGCTGTTTTTT. Translating it yields CASSPHSAGELFF.

The chain has TRBV5-4 and TRBJ1-6; D remains ambiguous. This CDR3 comprises 16 residues. Germline lookup yields CDR1 SGHNT and CDR2 YYREEE (reference sequence). Trimming stripped 2 bases from V and 8 bases from J, with 17 bases between. The chain's CDR3 is CASSFDSDGRYSPLHF. CDR3 DNA: TGTGCCAGCAGCTTCGATTCGGACGGCAGATATTCACCCCTCCACTTT.

The rearrangement uses TRBV7-6 and TRBJ1-6; 8 nucleotides agree with TRBD1. The trim removed 5 bases at V and 10 bases at J, leaving 7 bases unmatched. CDR3 length equals 14 residues. CDR1 and CDR2 from the germline V gene are SGHVS and FNYEAQ. The CDR3 DNA follows: TGTGCCAGCAGCCTGGACAGGGCGGGCTCACCCCTCCACTTT. This translates into CASSLDRAGSPLHF. Variable domain in full (rest from reference TRBV7-6 and TRBJ1-6): GAGVSQSPRYKVTKRGQDVALRCDPISGHVSLYWYRQALGQGPEFLTYFNYEAQQDKSGLPNDRFSAERPEGSISTLTIQRTEQRDSAMYRCASSLDRAGSPLHFGNGTRLTVT.

The chain combines TRBV11-2 with TRBJ1-6; D is undetermined. CDR3 length: 17 residues. Germline V lookup: CDR1 SGHAT, CDR2 FQNNGV. V was clipped by 9 bases and J by 10 bases, with 28 bases between them. CDR3 DNA: TGTGCCAGTAGCGCATCCGCGGGGTTGGGTTCGGAGTCACCCCTCCACTTT. This sequence encodes CASSASAGLGSESPLHF.

This clonotype showed up just a few times. The rearrangement links TRBV19 to TRBJ1-1, with D uncertain. The CDR3 runs 13 residues. V lost 3 bases and J lost 1, with 6 bases in between. CDR1 and CDR2 (germline): LNHDA, SQIVND (reference sequence). The DNA of the CDR3 is TGTGCCAGTAGTATTGCCGCGAACACTGAAGCTTTCTTT. It is translated as CASSIAANTEAFF.